This T cell receptor (beta chain) was captured by sequencing in a study of control samples from healthy donors and cancer patients. TCRdb's table, derived via immunoSEQ multiplex PCR, lists solely in-frame clones and lacks some. The sample has roughly 130,000 clones; nearly 90% are singletons. The CDR3 covers 15 residues. CDR1 is SGHRS and CDR2 is YFSETQ in the germline V gene. Trimming pared 3 bases from V and 5 bases from J, leaving 16 bases between. This TCR derives from a man aged 50 to 59 in good health. The chain couples TRBV5-1 to TRBJ2-3; D may be TRBD1 (6 bases). Sequenced input: blood. The CDR3 sequence is CASSSSAGEKDTQYF. DNA of the CDR3: TGCGCCAGCAGCTCCTCGGCAGGGGAGAAAGATACGCAGTATTTT.